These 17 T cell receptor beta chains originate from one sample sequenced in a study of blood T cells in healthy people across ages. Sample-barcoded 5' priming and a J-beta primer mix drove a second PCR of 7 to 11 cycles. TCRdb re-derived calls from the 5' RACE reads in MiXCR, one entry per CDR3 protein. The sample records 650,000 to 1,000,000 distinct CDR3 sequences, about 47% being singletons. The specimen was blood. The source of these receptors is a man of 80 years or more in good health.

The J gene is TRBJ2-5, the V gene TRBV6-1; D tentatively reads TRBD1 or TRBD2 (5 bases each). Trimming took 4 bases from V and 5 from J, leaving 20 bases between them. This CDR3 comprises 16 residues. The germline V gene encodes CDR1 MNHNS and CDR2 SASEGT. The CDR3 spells CASSGGFYGTRETQYF. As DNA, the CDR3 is TGTGCCAGCAGTGGGGGCTTCTACGGTACTAGGGAGACCCAGTACTTC.

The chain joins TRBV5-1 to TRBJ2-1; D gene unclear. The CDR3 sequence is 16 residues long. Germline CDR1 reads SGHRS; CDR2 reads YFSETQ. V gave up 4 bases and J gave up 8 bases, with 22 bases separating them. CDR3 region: CASSVAHGSGSDEQFF. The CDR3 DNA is TGCGCCAGCAGCGTGGCGCACGGCTCGGGCAGCGATGAGCAGTTCTTC.

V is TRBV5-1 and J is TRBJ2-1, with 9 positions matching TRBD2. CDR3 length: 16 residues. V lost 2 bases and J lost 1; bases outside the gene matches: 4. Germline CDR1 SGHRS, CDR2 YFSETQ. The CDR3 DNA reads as TGCGCCAGCAGCTTCATAGCGGGAGAATCCTACAATGAGCAGTTCTTC. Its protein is CASSFIAGESYNEQFF. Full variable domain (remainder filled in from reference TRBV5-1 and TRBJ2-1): KAGVTQTPRYLIKTRGQQVTLSCSPISGHRSVSWYQQTPGQGLQFLFEYFSETQRNKGNFPGRFSGRQFSNSRSEMNVSTLELGDSALYLCASSFIAGESYNEQFFGPGTRLTVL.

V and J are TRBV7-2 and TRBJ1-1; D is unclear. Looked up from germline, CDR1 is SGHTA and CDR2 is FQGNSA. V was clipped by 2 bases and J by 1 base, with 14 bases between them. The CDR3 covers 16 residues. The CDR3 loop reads CASSLKADPANTEAFF. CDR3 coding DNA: TGTGCCAGCAGCTTAAAGGCGGACCCGGCGAACACTGAAGCTTTCTTT.

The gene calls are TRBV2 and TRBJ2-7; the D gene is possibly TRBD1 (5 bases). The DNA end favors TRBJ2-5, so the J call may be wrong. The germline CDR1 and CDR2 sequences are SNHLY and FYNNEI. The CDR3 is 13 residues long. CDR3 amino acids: CASSERQSGTQYF. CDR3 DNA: TGTGCCAGCAGTGAAAGACAGTCTGGGACCCAGTACTTC.

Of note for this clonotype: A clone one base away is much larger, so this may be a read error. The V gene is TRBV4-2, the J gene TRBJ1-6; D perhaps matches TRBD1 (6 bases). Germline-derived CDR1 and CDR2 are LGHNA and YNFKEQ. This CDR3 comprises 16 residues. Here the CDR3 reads CASSQNPGGGNSPHHF. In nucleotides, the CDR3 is TGTGCCAGCAGCCAAAACCCGGGGGGCGGCAATTCACCCCACCACTTT.

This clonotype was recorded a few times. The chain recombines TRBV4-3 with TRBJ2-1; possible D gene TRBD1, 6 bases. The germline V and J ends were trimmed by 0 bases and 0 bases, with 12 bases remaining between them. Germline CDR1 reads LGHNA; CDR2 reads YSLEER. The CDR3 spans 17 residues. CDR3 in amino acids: CASSQDPGASSYNEQFF. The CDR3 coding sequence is TGCGCCAGCAGCCAAGATCCAGGGGCCAGCTCCTACAATGAGCAGTTCTTC.

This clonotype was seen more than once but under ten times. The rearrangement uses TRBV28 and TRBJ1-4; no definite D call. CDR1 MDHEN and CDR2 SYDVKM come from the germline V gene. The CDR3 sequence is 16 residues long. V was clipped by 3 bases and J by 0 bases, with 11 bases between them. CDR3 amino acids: CASSFAPMTTNEKLFF. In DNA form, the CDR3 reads TGTGCCAGCAGTTTCGCGCCCATGACAACTAATGAAAAACTGTTTTTT.

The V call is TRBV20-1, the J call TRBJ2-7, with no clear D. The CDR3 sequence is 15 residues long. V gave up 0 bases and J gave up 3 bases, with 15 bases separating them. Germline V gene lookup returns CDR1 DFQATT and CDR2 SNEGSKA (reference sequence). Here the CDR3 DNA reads TGCAGTGCTAGAGAACTGGCTGCAACGTTCTACGAGCAGTACGTC. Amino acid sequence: CSARELAATFYEQYV.

The DNA of the CDR3 is TGCGCCAGCAGTCAAGCGGACAGGGATTCCTATAATTCACCCCTCCACTTT. Its translation: CASSQADRDSYNSPLHF. This sequence joins TRBV23-1 and TRBJ1-6; 8 bases line up with TRBD1. TRBV23-1 is identified as an open reading frame with a role that is uncertain. V shed 2 bases, J shed 1 base, and the junction held 4 bases outside the gene matches. The CDR3 length is 17 residues.

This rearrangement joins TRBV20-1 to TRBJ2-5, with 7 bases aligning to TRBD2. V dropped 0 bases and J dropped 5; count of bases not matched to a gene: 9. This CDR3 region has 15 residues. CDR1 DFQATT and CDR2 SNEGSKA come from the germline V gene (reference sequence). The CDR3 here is CSARDGGSPDETQYF. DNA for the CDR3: TGCAGTGCTAGAGATGGCGGGAGCCCGGACGAGACCCAGTACTTC.

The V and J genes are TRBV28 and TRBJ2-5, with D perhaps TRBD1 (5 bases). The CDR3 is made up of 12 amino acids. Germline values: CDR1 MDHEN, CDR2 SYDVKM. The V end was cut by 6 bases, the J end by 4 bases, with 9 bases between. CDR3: CASRGRRETQYF. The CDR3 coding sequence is TGTGCCAGCAGGGGGCGCCGAGAGACCCAGTACTTC.

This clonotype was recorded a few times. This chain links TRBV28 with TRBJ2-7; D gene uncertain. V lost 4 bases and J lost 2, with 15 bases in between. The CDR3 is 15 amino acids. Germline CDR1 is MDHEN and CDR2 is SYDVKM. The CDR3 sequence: CASSSLFGQTYEQYF. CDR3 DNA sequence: TGTGCCAGCAGTTCTCTTTTTGGGCAGACCTACGAGCAGTACTTC. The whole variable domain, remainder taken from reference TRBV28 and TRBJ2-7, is DVKVTQSSRYLVKRTGEKVFLECVQDMDHENMFWYRQDPGLGLRLIYFSYDVKMKEKGDIPEGYSVSREKKERFSLILESASTNQTSMYLCASSSLFGQTYEQYFGPGTRLTVT.

The CDR3: CASRGVTSYEQYF. Written as DNA, the CDR3 is TGTGCCAGCAGAGGGGTCACCTCCTACGAGCAGTACTTC. The V call is TRBV2, the J call TRBJ2-7; the D gene is possibly TRBD1 (5 bases). The CDR3 has 13 amino acids. Germline loops: CDR1 SNHLY, CDR2 FYNNEI. Trimming removed 6 bases from V and 0 bases from J, with 9 bases in between.

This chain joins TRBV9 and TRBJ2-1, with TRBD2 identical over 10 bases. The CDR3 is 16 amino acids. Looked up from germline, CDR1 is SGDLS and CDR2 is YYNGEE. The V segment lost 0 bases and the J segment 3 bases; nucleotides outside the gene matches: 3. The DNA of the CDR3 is TGTGCCAGCAGCGTAGAAGGACTAGCGGTCTACAATGAGCAGTTCTTC. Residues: CASSVEGLAVYNEQFF. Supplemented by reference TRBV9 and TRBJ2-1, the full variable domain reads DSGVTQTPKHLITATGQRVTLRCSPRSGDLSVYWYQQSLDQGLQFLIQYYNGEERAKGNILERFSAQQFPDLHSELNLSSLELGDSALYFCASSVEGLAVYNEQFFGPGTRLTVL.

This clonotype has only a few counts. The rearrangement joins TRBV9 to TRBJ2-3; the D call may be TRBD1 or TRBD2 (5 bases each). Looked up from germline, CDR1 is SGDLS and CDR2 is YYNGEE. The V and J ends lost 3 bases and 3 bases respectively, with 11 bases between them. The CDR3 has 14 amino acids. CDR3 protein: CASSGGWGTDTQYF. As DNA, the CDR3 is TGTGCCAGCAGCGGGGGCTGGGGGACAGATACGCAGTATTTT.

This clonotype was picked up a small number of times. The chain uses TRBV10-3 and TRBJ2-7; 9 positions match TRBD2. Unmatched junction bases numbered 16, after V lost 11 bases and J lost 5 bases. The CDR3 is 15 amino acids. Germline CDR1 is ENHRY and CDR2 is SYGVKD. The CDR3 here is CAQSVVIAGAHEQYF. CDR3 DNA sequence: TGTGCCCAATCAGTGGTAATAGCGGGAGCCCACGAGCAGTACTTC.